The 18 T cell receptor beta chains given below trace back to one sample, sequenced in a study of CD8 T cells in ankylosing spondylitis. Study-wide findings and caveats: Within ankylosing spondylitis blood, a TCR beta motif made up of roughly eight highly homologous variants appeared to be characteristic.

The antigens of these receptors remain unknown. TCRdb fed the 5' RACE reads into MiXCR, producing one record per CDR3 protein. The profile shows 800,000 to 900,000 distinct CDR3 sequences, approximately 12% of them singletons. Sequenced sample: blood, either unsorted or a sorted T cell fraction (not recorded which). The receptor set was obtained from a male donor with ankylosing spondylitis.

This clonotype turned up a few times. The DNA of the CDR3 is TGCAGTGCGGCTAGCGGGGGGGGATACACAGATACGCAGTATTTT. Translating gives CSAASGGGYTDTQYF. The chain is built from TRBV20-1 and TRBJ2-3, with TRBD2 matching 12 bases. Germline-derived CDR1 and CDR2 are DFQATT and SNEGSKA (reference sequence). The V segment lost 6 bases and the J segment 2 bases; nucleotides outside the gene matches: 6. CDR3 size: 15 residues.

This clonotype has just a few counts. The chain recombines TRBV4-3 with TRBJ2-1; the D is unclear. The germline V gene encodes CDR1 LGHNA and CDR2 YSLEER. Deletions cut 0 bases from V and 10 bases from J, with 10 bases between. The CDR3 covers 13 residues. DNA for the CDR3: TGCGCCAGCAGCCAAGACCAGCGCCCGGAGCAGTTCTTC. This gives the protein CASSQDQRPEQFF.

The chain has TRBV6-6 and TRBJ1-1, with D tentatively TRBD1 (6 bases). This CDR3 is built from 13 residues. Trimming removed 10 bases from V and 6 bases from J, with 18 bases in between. Germline lookup yields CDR1 MNHNY and CDR2 SVGAGI (reference sequence). DNA of the CDR3: TGTGCCACCTCTAGCACCAGGGGAGCTGAAGCTTTCTTT. As protein: CATSSTRGAEAFF.

This clonotype was found a few times. The chain recombines TRBV7-2 with TRBJ1-4, with 7 bases identical to TRBD1. Germline V gene sequence: CDR1 SGHTA, CDR2 FQGNSA. The trim removed 5 bases at V and 8 bases at J, leaving 8 bases unmatched. The CDR3 sequence is 14 residues long. The CDR3 DNA reads as TGTGCCAGCAGCCCTGACAGGGCGGAGGAAAAACTGTTTTTT. This codes for CASSPDRAEEKLFF.

In nucleotides, the CDR3 is TGCAGTGCTAGAGACCCTTGGGGGAACAATCAGCCCCAGCATTTT. It codes for CSARDPWGNNQPQHF. This sequence joins TRBV20-1 and TRBJ1-5; perhaps TRBD1 as D (5 bases). Trimming removed 0 bases at V and 3 bases at J, with 12 bases between. The germline V gene encodes CDR1 DFQATT and CDR2 SNEGSKA (reference sequence). The length of the CDR3 is 15 residues.

The chain uses TRBV2 and TRBJ1-3; a possible D gene is TRBD1 (5 bases). The CDR3 is made up of 14 amino acids. Trimming shortened V by 6 bases and J by 0 bases, and 9 bases separated the two germline ends. Looked up from germline, CDR1 is SNHLY and CDR2 is FYNNEI. The CDR3 nucleotides read TGTGCCAGCAGCGCACAGGTCTCTGGAAACACCATATATTTT. Translated: CASSAQVSGNTIYF.

The CDR3 is CASSLQGGAYEQYF. The DNA for the CDR3 is TGTGCCAGCAGTTTACAAGGGGGCGCATACGAGCAGTACTTC. The chain is built from TRBV28 and TRBJ2-7; 7 bases map to TRBD1. Per germline, CDR1 MDHEN and CDR2 SYDVKM. The CDR3 contains 14 residues. V lost 2 bases to trimming and J lost 4 bases; unmatched junction nucleotides: 5.

The gene calls are TRBV12-3 or TRBV12-4 and TRBJ1-4; 12 bases are a match to TRBD1. V trimming: 6 bases; J trimming: 7 bases; junction bases outside the gene matches: 6. CDR3 length equals 15 residues. The CDR3 here is CASSRDRGRSEKLFF. The CDR3 DNA sequence: TGTGCCAGCAGCAGGGACAGGGGGCGAAGTGAAAAACTGTTTTTT.

This clonotype showed up just a few times. The chain recombines TRBV20-1 with TRBJ1-2, with D perhaps matching TRBD1 (6 bases). Trimming removed 6 bases from V and 7 bases from J, with 12 bases in between. This CDR3 spans 11 amino acids. Germline assignment: CDR1 DFQATT and CDR2 SNEGSKA (reference sequence). DNA of the CDR3: TGCAGTGCCACAGGGTTCGGTGGCTACACCTTC. Protein: CSATGFGGYTF.

This rearrangement joins TRBV18 to TRBJ1-2; 10 bases are a match to TRBD1. J was trimmed by 7 bases and V by 0 bases; bases with no gene match: 5. This CDR3 is built from 15 residues. Germline V gives CDR1 KGHSH, CDR2 LQKENI. The chain's CDR3 is CASSPPLTGGFGYTF. CDR3 coding DNA: TGTGCCAGCTCACCACCCTTGACAGGGGGCTTTGGCTACACCTTC.

This clonotype was seen a few times. J is TRBJ2-3 and V is TRBV20-1; D gene uncertain. V gave up 4 bases and J gave up 2 bases, with 7 bases separating them. The V gene's germline CDR1 is DFQATT and CDR2 SNEGSKA (reference sequence). The CDR3 is 12 residues long. The CDR3 DNA reads TGCAGTGCTAAGACTTTCACAGATACGCAGTATTTT. It is translated as CSAKTFTDTQYF.

This rearrangement joins TRBV3-1 to TRBJ2-3; D is unclear. The CDR3 extends over 14 amino acids. Germline assignment: CDR1 LGHDT and CDR2 YNNKEL (reference sequence). V lost 2 bases, J lost 5 bases, and 11 bases lay in between. CDR3 sequence (DNA): TGTGCCAGCAGCCAATCTCCCGGTATAGATACGCAGTATTTT. Translation: CASSQSPGIDTQYF.

This sequence joins TRBV20-1 and TRBJ1-2, with D maybe TRBD1 (5 bases). Germline CDR1 and CDR2: DFQATT and SNEGSKA (reference sequence). CDR3 length: 13 amino acids. Trimming pared 3 bases from V and 3 bases from J, leaving 11 bases between. CDR3 in DNA: TGCAGTGCTAGTCGATCCAGGGACTATGGCTACACCTTC. Translation gives CSASRSRDYGYTF.

The CDR3 coding sequence is TGCGCCAGCAGCCACGGACACAAAGCCTACGAGCAGTACTTC. Its protein product is CASSHGHKAYEQYF. The rearrangement uses TRBV4-3 and TRBJ2-7; D perhaps matches TRBD1 (5 bases). Trimming shortened V by 3 bases and J by 2 bases, and 11 bases separated the two germline ends. Germline V CDR1 and CDR2: LGHNA, YSLEER. The CDR3 extends over 14 amino acids.

The chain employs TRBV6-5 and TRBJ2-5, with a tentative D call TRBD1 (8 bases). The CDR3 has 16 amino acids. Germline lookup yields CDR1 MNHEY and CDR2 SVGAGI. Between the trimmed V and J ends, which lost 2 bases and 4 bases, there was a span of 17 bases. CDR3 protein: CASSYSGQGGRETQYF. The CDR3 bases are TGTGCCAGCAGTTACAGCGGACAGGGAGGGCGAGAGACCCAGTACTTC.

This clonotype was seen only a few times. This chain connects TRBV29-1 to TRBJ2-5, with TRBD1 matching over 11 bases. Trimming at V came to 6 bases and at J to 5 bases, leaving 8 bases not matched to a gene. The CDR3 is made up of 14 amino acids. Germline V gene sequence: CDR1 SQVTM, CDR2 ANQGSEA. CDR3 in amino acids: CSVDTGTGGETQYF. As DNA, the CDR3 is TGCAGCGTAGATACCGGGACAGGGGGTGAGACCCAGTACTTC.

J is TRBJ1-3 and V is TRBV5-1; D ambiguous. CDR1 SGHRS and CDR2 YFSETQ come from the germline V gene. The CDR3 totals 13 residues. The germline V and J ends were trimmed by 5 bases and 2 bases, with 8 bases remaining between them. The CDR3 DNA follows: TGCGCCAGCAGAGACCCGGCTGGAAACACCATATATTTT. It codes for CASRDPAGNTIYF. Filled out from reference TRBV5-1 and TRBJ1-3, the complete variable domain reads KAGVTQTPRYLIKTRGQQVTLSCSPISGHRSVSWYQQTPGQGLQFLFEYFSETQRNKGNFPGRFSGRQFSNSRSEMNVSTLELGDSALYLCASRDPAGNTIYFGEGSWLTVV.

The chain has TRBV7-2 and TRBJ2-1, with 8 bases matching TRBD1. The CDR3 is 15 amino acids. The V and J ends lost 6 bases and 1 base, in that order; junction bases with no gene match: 5. Germline values: CDR1 SGHTA, CDR2 FQGNSA. CDR3 in amino acids: CASSYWTGSYNEQFF. DNA for the CDR3: TGTGCCAGCAGTTACTGGACAGGGTCCTACAATGAGCAGTTCTTC.